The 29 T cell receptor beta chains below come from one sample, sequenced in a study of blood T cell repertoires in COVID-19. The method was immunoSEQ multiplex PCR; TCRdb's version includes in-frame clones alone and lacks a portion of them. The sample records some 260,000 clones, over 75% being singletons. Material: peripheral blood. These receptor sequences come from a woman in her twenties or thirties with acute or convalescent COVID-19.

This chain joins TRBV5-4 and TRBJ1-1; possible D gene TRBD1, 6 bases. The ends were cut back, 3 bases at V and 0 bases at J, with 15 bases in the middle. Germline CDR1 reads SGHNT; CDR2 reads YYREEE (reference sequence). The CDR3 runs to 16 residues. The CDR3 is CASSSMDSWLNTEAFF. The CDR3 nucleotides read TGTGCCAGCAGCTCAATGGACAGCTGGCTGAACACTGAAGCTTTCTTT.

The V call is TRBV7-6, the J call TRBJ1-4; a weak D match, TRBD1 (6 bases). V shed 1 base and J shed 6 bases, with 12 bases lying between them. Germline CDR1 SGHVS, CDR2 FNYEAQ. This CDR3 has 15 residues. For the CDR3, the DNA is TGTGCCAGCAGCTTAGGTTCGGGGGGCGATGAAAAACTGTTTTTT. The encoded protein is CASSLGSGGDEKLFF.

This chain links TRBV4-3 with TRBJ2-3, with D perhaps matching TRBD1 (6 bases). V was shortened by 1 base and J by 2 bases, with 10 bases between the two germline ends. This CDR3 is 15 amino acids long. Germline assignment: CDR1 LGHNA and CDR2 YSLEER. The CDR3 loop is CASSQGQGITDTQYF. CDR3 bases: TGCGCCAGCAGCCAAGGGCAGGGGATCACAGATACGCAGTATTTT.

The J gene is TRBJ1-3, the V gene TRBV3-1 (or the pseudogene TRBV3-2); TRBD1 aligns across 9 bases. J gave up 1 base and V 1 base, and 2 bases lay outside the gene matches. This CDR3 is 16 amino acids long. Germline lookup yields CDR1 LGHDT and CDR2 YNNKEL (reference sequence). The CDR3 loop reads CASSQGGQGSGNTIYF. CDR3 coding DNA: TGTGCCAGCAGCCAAGGGGGACAGGGTTCTGGAAACACCATATATTTT.

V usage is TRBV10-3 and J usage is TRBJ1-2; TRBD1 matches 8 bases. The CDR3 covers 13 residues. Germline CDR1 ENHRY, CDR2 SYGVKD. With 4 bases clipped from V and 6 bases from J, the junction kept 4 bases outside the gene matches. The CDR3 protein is CAISAPTGDGYTF. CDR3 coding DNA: TGTGCCATCAGTGCCCCGACAGGGGATGGCTACACCTTC.

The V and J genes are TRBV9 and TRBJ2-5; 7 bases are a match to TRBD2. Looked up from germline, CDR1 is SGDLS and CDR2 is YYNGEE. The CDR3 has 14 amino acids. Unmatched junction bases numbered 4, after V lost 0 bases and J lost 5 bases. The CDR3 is CASSVGREWETQYF. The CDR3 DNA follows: TGTGCCAGCAGCGTAGGGCGGGAGTGGGAGACCCAGTACTTC.

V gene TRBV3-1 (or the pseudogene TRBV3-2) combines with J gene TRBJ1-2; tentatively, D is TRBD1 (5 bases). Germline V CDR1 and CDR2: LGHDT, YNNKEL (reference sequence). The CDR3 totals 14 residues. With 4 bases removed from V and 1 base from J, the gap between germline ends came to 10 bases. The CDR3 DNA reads TGTGCCAGCAGCCCGGATCAGGGTAACTATGGCTACACCTTC. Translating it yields CASSPDQGNYGYTF.

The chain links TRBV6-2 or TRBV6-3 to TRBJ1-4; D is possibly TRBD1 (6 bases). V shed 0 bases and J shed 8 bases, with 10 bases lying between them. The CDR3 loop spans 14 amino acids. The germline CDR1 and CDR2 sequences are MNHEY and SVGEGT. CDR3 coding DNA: TGTGCCAGCAGTTACTCGCCAGGGGACGAAAAACTGTTTTTT. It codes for CASSYSPGDEKLFF.

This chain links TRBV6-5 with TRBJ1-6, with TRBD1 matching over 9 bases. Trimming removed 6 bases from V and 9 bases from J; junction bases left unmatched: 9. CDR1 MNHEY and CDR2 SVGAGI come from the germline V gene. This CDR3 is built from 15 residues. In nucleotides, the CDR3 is TGTGCCAGCAGCCCAGGGGACAGGGACGTTTCACCCCTCCACTTT. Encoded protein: CASSPGDRDVSPLHF.

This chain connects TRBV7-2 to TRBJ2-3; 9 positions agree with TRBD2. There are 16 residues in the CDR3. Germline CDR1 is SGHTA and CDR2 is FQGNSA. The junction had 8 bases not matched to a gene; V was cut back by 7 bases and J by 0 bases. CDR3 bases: TGTGCCAGCATGACTAGCGGAGGGCTTAGCACAGATACGCAGTATTTT. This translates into CASMTSGGLSTDTQYF.

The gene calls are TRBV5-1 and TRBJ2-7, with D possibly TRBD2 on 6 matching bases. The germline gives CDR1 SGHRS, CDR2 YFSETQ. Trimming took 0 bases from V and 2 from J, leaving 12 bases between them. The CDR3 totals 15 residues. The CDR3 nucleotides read TGCGCCAGCAGCTTGGCGATTAGCGGACCCTACGAGCAGTACTTC. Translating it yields CASSLAISGPYEQYF.

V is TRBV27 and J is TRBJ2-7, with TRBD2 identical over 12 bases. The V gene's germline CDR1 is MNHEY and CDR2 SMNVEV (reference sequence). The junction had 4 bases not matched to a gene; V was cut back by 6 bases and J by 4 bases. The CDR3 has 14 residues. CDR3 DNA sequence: TGTGCCAGCAGCCAACTAGCGGGAGGTTACGAGCAGTACTTC. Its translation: CASSQLAGGYEQYF.

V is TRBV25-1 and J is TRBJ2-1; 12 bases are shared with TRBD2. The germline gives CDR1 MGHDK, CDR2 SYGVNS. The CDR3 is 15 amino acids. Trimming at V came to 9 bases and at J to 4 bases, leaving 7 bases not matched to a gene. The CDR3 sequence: CASQTSGSWYNEQFF. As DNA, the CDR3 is TGTGCCAGTCAGACTAGCGGGAGCTGGTACAATGAGCAGTTCTTC.

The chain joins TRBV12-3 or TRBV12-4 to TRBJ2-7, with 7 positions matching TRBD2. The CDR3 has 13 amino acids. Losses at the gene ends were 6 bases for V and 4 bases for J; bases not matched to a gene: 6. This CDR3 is CASRAGVRYEQYF. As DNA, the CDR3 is TGTGCCAGCAGGGCGGGAGTTCGGTACGAGCAGTACTTC.

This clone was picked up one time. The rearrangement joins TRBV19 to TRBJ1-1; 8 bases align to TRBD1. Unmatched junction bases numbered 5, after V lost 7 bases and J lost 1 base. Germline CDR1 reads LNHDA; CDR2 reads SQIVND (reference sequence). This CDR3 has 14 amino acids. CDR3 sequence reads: CASTPDRANTEAFF. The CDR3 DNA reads TGTGCCAGTACCCCGGACAGGGCGAACACTGAAGCTTTCTTT.

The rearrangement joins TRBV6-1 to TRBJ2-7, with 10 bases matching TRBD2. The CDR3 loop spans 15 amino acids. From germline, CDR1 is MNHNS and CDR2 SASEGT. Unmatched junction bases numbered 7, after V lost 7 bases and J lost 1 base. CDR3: CASNRGLAASYEQYF. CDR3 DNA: TGTGCCAGCAACCGCGGACTAGCGGCTTCCTACGAGCAGTACTTC.

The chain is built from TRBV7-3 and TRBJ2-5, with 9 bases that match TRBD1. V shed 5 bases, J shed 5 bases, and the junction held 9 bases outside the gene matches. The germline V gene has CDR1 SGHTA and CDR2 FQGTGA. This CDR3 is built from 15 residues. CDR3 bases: TGTGCCAGCAGCCCCGAGGACAGGGGTTGGGAGACCCAGTACTTC. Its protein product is CASSPEDRGWETQYF.

CDR3 protein: CATSETNNEQFF. As DNA, the CDR3 is TGTGCCACCAGTGAAACAAACAATGAGCAGTTCTTC. The rearrangement links TRBV24-1 to TRBJ2-1; D uncertain. Trimming shortened V by 4 bases and J by 5 bases, and 5 bases separated the two germline ends. Germline CDR1 and CDR2: KGHDR and SFDVKD. The CDR3 spans 12 residues.

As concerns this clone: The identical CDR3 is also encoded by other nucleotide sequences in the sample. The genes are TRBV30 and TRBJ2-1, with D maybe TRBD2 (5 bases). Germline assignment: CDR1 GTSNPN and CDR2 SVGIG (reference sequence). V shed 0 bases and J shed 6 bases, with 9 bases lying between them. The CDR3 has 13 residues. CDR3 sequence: CAWSVTRGNEQFF. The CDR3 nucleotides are TGTGCCTGGAGTGTAACCCGGGGCAATGAGCAGTTCTTC.

The CDR3 loop reads CASSPDRGGFSAFF. CDR3 bases: TGTGCCAGCAGCCCTGACAGGGGAGGATTCTCAGCTTTCTTT. The V and J genes are TRBV7-8 and TRBJ1-1; TRBD1 matches at 8 bases. The CDR3 totals 14 residues. Germline V gene lookup returns CDR1 SGHVS and CDR2 FQNEAQ. V dropped 5 bases and J dropped 10; count of bases not matched to a gene: 12.

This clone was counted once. CDR3 sequence: CAWSLGQGARNEQFF. The DNA of the CDR3 is TGTGCCTGGAGTTTGGGACAGGGGGCTCGTAATGAGCAGTTCTTC. This chain joins TRBV30 and TRBJ2-1; 12 bases align to TRBD1. V trimming: 2 bases; J trimming: 7 bases; junction bases outside the gene matches: 6. Per the germline V gene, CDR1 is GTSNPN and CDR2 is SVGIG (reference sequence). This CDR3 region has 15 residues.

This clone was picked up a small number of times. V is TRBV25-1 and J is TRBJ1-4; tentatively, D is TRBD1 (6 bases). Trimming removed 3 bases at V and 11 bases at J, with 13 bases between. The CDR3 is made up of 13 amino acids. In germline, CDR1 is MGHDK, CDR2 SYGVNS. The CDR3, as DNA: TGTGCCAGCAGTGACCGACAGGCCGGGAAACTGTTTTTT. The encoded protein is CASSDRQAGKLFF.

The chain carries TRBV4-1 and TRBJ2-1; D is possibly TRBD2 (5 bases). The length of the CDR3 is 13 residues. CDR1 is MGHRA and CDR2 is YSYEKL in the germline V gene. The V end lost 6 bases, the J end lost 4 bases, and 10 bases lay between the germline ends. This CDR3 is CASRASKYNEQFF. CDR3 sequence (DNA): TGCGCCAGCAGGGCTAGCAAATACAATGAGCAGTTCTTC.

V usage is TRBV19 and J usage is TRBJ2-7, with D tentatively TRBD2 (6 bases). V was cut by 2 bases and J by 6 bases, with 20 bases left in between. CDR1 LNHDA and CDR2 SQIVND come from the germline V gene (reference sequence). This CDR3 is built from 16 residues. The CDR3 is CASSITQGGRHTEQYF. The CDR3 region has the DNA TGTGCCAGTAGTATAACCCAGGGAGGAAGGCATACCGAGCAGTACTTC.

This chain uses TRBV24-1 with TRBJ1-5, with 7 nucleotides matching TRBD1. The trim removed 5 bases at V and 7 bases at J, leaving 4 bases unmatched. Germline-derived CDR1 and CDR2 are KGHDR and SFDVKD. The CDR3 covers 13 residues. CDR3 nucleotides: TGTGCCACCAGTGCGCGACAGGGCCAGCCCCAGCATTTT. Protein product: CATSARQGQPQHF.

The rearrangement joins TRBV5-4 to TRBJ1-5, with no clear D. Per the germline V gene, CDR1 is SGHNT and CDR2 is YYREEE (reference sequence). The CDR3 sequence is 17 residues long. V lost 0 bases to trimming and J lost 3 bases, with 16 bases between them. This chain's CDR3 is CASSLAAVEVDNQPQHF. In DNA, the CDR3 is TGTGCCAGCAGCTTGGCCGCAGTGGAGGTTGACAATCAGCCCCAGCATTTT.

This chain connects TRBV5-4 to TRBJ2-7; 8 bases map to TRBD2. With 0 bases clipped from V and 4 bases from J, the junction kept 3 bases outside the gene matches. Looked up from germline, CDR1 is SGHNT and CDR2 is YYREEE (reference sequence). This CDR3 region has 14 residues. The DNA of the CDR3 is TGTGCCAGCAGCTTGGCCGGGACTAGTTACGAGCAGTACTTC. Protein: CASSLAGTSYEQYF.

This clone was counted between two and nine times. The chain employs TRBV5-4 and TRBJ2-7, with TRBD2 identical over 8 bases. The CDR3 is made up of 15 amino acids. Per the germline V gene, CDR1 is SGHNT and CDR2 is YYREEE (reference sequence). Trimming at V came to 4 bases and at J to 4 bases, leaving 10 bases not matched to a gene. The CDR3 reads CASSVGTSAKYEQYF. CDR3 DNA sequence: TGTGCCAGCAGCGTAGGGACTAGTGCCAAATACGAGCAGTACTTC.

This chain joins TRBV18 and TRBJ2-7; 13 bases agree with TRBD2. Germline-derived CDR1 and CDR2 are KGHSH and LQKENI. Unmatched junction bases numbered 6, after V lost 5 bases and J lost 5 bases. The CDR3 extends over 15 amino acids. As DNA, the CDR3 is TGTGCCAGCTCATTGAGACTAGCGGGAGGTAACGAGCAGTACTTC. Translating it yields CASSLRLAGGNEQYF.